This record covers a single TCR beta chain. Its antigen is not known. This specimen comes from a study of STAT3 mutations in large granular lymphocyte leukemia. Looking at the study overall: Among longitudinally sequenced T-LGLL patients, roughly half had canonical activating STAT3 mutations detected.

Repertoires were generated with immunoSEQ multiplex PCR, while TCRdb's copy carries only in-frame clones and drops some. The sample shows 3,900 or so clones, about three fifths of them seen only once. General observations from the study: Differing intervals and regimens complicate linking therapy response to clone burden. In 6 of 18 patients, new TCR clonotypes emerged after therapy. In T-cell large granular lymphocyte leukemia, about half of patients showed multiple immunodominant subclonotypes.

This receptor was identified in a man in his sixties with T-cell large granular lymphocyte leukemia. Some clones in this sample may be carry-over from other donors' samples. The sequenced material came from peripheral blood mononuclear cells.

The CDR3 sequence: CASWTINQETQYF. In DNA form, the CDR3 reads TGTGCCAGTTGGACTATTAACCAAGAGACCCAGTACTTC. The V gene is TRBV27, the J gene TRBJ2-5; tentatively, D is TRBD2 (6 bases). V was trimmed by 9 bases and J by 0 bases, leaving 11 bases between them. The CDR3 length is 13 residues. Germline-derived CDR1 and CDR2 are MNHEY and SMNVEV (reference sequence).